This passage covers 15 T cell receptor beta chains from one sample sequenced in a study of blood T cell repertoires in COVID-19. This table comes from immunoSEQ multiplex PCR, and its TCRdb copy is limited to in-frame clones, with some not included. This table holds tens of thousands of clones, roughly 84% found once. Sequencing was carried out using peripheral blood. The receptors come from a man in his fifties with active COVID-19.

This chain connects TRBV29-1 to TRBJ2-6; TRBD2 agrees at 8 bases. After removal of 2 bases from V and 3 bases from J, the junction contained 6 bases not matched to a gene. Per germline, CDR1 SQVTM and CDR2 ANQGSEA. The CDR3 is 16 amino acids. The CDR3 nucleotides are TGCAGCGTTGAATTACGGGGACTAGGTGGGGCCAACGTCCTGACTTTC. Translated, it gives CSVELRGLGGANVLTF. Full variable domain (outside the CDR3, taken from reference TRBV29-1 and TRBJ2-6): SAVISQKPSRDICQRGTSLTIQCQVDSQVTMMFWYRQQPGQSLTLIATANQGSEATYESGFVIDKFPISRPNLTFSTLTVSNMSPEDSSIYLCSVELRGLGGANVLTFGAGSRLTVL.

This chain uses TRBV7-2 with TRBJ1-3, with TRBD1 identical over 7 bases. V shed 3 bases, J shed 2 bases, and the junction held 1 base outside the gene matches. The CDR3 spans 14 residues. Per germline, CDR1 SGHTA and CDR2 FQGNSA. In nucleotides, the CDR3 is TGTGCCAGCAGCTTCGGGACAGCTGGAAACACCATATATTTT. Amino acid sequence: CASSFGTAGNTIYF.

V is TRBV4-1 and J is TRBJ2-7; D call uncertain. The germline gives CDR1 MGHRA, CDR2 YSYEKL. Trimming stripped 0 bases from V and 6 bases from J, with 9 bases between. The CDR3 totals 13 residues. This chain's CDR3 is CASSQDPGGEQYF. CDR3 coding DNA: TGCGCCAGCAGCCAAGACCCGGGTGGCGAGCAGTACTTC.

The V and J genes are TRBV6-2 or TRBV6-3 and TRBJ2-3; 7 nucleotides match TRBD2. The J segment lost 4 bases and the V segment lost 6 bases, leaving 13 bases of the junction unmatched. CDR3 size: 16 residues. Germline V gives CDR1 MNHEY, CDR2 SVGEGT. CDR3: CASSPPRAGPADTQYF. For the CDR3, the DNA is TGTGCCAGCAGCCCTCCCAGAGCGGGGCCAGCAGATACGCAGTATTTT.

The chain couples TRBV5-4 to TRBJ2-3; no firm D call. V dropped 3 bases and J dropped 4 bases, with 12 bases sitting between them. CDR1 is SGHNT, CDR2 YYREEE, per germline (reference sequence). The CDR3 has 14 amino acids. In DNA form, the CDR3 reads TGTGCCAGCAGCTCGCCCCGGGTCCCAGATACGCAGTATTTT. It specifies CASSSPRVPDTQYF.

The rearrangement links TRBV6-1 to TRBJ2-1; TRBD2 matches at 9 bases. The J segment lost 3 bases and the V segment lost 2 bases, leaving 2 bases of the junction unmatched. Germline V gives CDR1 MNHNS, CDR2 SASEGT. This CDR3 spans 15 amino acids. CDR3 sequence (DNA): TGTGCCAGCAGTGAACTAGCGGGGAACTACAATGAGCAGTTCTTC. Its protein product is CASSELAGNYNEQFF.

The chain combines TRBV27 with TRBJ2-1, with 10 positions matching TRBD2. The CDR3 consists of 13 residues. V dropped 4 bases and J dropped 12; count of bases not matched to a gene: 6. Looked up from germline, CDR1 is MNHEY and CDR2 is SMNVEV (reference sequence). The chain's CDR3 is CASSSLPSGGQFF. CDR3 coding DNA: TGTGCCAGCAGTTCCCTTCCTAGCGGGGGGCAGTTCTTC.

The V and J genes are TRBV5-4 and TRBJ2-3; 15 positions match TRBD2. CDR1 is SGHNT and CDR2 is YYREEE in the germline V gene (reference sequence). Losses at the gene ends were 3 bases for V and 4 bases for J; bases not matched to a gene: 0. The CDR3 length is 15 residues. In DNA, the CDR3 is TGTGCCAGCAGCTGGACTAGCGGGGGGGCAGATACGCAGTATTTT. Translated, it gives CASSWTSGGADTQYF.

CDR3 DNA: TGTGCCAGCAGCTTAGTGGGGCCGTCCGGCCTCGACAGTGAAAAACTGTTTTTT. Protein product: CASSLVGPSGLDSEKLFF. The rearrangement uses TRBV7-2 and TRBJ1-4, with a weak D call TRBD1 (5 bases). CDR3 length equals 18 residues. V lost 1 base to trimming and J lost 7 bases, with 22 bases between them. The germline V gene has CDR1 SGHTA and CDR2 FQGNSA.

The chain recombines TRBV5-5 with TRBJ2-5; 8 bases match TRBD2. Germline V gene lookup returns CDR1 SGHKS and CDR2 YYEKEE (reference sequence). V was clipped by 4 bases and J by 3 bases; unmatched bases: 8. This CDR3 region has 15 residues. Here the CDR3 DNA reads TGTGCCAGCAGCCCCGGGGGGGCGGGGGAAGAGACCCAGTACTTC. Translated, it gives CASSPGGAGEETQYF.

The chain employs TRBV9 and TRBJ1-4, with TRBD1 matching over 11 bases. This CDR3 contains 15 residues. Unmatched junction bases numbered 9, after V lost 4 bases and J lost 10 bases. In germline, CDR1 is SGDLS, CDR2 YYNGEE. CDR3 in amino acids: CASSRTGTGGGKLFF. The DNA of the CDR3 is TGTGCCAGCAGCCGAACCGGGACAGGGGGTGGAAAACTGTTTTTT.

The J gene is TRBJ1-1, the V gene TRBV7-9, with D uncertain. The CDR3 sequence is 15 residues long. V dropped 7 bases and J dropped 1 base, with 16 bases sitting between them. From germline, CDR1 is SEHNR and CDR2 FQNEAQ (reference sequence). CDR3: CASTLSEGRNTEAFF. CDR3 nucleotides: TGTGCCAGCACGCTTAGTGAGGGAAGGAACACTGAAGCTTTCTTT.

The chain couples TRBV7-8 to TRBJ2-1; D ambiguous. The CDR3 loop spans 15 amino acids. Germline V gives CDR1 SGHVS, CDR2 FQNEAQ. Trimming removed 1 base at V and 6 bases at J, with 13 bases between. In DNA form, the CDR3 reads TGTGCCAGCAGCTTAGTAGCCGCCGAAACCAATGAGCAGTTCTTC. Translation: CASSLVAAETNEQFF. The full variable domain, with the rest looked up from reference TRBV7-8 and TRBJ2-1, is GAGVSQSPRYKVAKRGQDVALRCDPISGHVSLFWYQQALGQGPEFLTYFQNEAQLDKSGLPSDRFFAERPEGSVSTLKIQRTQQEDSAVYLCASSLVAAETNEQFFGPGTRLTVL.

The CDR3 is CASRGGGEKLFF. Written as DNA, the CDR3 is TGTGCCAGCCGAGGGGGCGGCGAAAAACTGTTTTTT. The chain has TRBV19 and TRBJ1-4, with 7 bases matching TRBD1. V was clipped by 9 bases and J by 8 bases; unmatched bases: 6. The CDR3 extends over 12 amino acids. Germline loops: CDR1 LNHDA, CDR2 SQIVND (reference sequence). Full variable domain (remainder filled in from reference TRBV19 and TRBJ1-4): DGGITQSPKYLFRKEGQNVTLSCEQNLNHDAMYWYRQDPGQGLRLIYYSQIVNDFQKGDIAEGYSVSREKKESFPLTVTSAQKNPTAFYLCASRGGGEKLFFGSGTQLSVL.

The J gene is TRBJ1-1, the V gene TRBV12-3 or TRBV12-4, with 10 bases fitting TRBD1. This CDR3 has 13 residues. V gave up 4 bases and J gave up 11 bases; unmatched junction bases: 7. The CDR3 DNA reads as TGTGCCAGCAGTTCGGGACAGGGGCTGCGGGCTTTCTTT. Protein product: CASSSGQGLRAFF.